Listed below are T cell receptor beta chains from one sample, sequenced in a study of Graves' ophthalmopathy and Graves' hyperthyroidism. TCRdb called the multiplex PCR reads again in MiXCR, with one record for every CDR3 protein. The sample holds 150,000 to 200,000 distinct CDR3 sequences, just under 40% seen once. The sample consisted of peripheral blood. The source is a man younger than 45 with Graves' ophthalmopathy. Each CDR3 is given with its conserved first and last residue. The D gene is left open where the match is weak. Rows give clone size only sometimes, using once, few, many, or a class for an expanded clone.

D: .
size: .
J: TRBJ1-1
V: TRBV30
DNA: TGTGCCTGGCCGGGGACGGCGAATACTGAAGCTTTCTTT
CDR3: CAWPGTANTEAFF

D: .
size: many
J: TRBJ2-5
V: TRBV7-8
DNA: TGTGCCAGCAGCTTATCGGTAGGGAGAAGGGAGACCCAGTACTTC
CDR3: CASSLSVGRRETQYF

D: .
size: many
J: TRBJ1-1
V: TRBV18
DNA: TGTGCCAGCTCATCGCCAGCGGGGGGCACTGAAGCTTTCTTT
CDR3: CASSSPAGGTEAFF

D: .
size: .
J: TRBJ2-5
V: TRBV18
DNA: TGTGCCAGCTCACCACCGTATGGGGAGACCCAGTACTTC
CDR3: CASSPPYGETQYF

D: TRBD1
size: many
J: TRBJ2-2
V: TRBV28
DNA: TGTGCCACCTTAGGGACAGGGAGGGCCGGGGAGCTGTTTTTT
CDR3: CATLGTGRAGELFF

D: .
size: .
J: TRBJ1-1
V: TRBV6-2/TRBV6-3
DNA: TGTGCCAGCAGTTTAACCACAGGGACCCCGAACACTGAAGCTTTCTTT
CDR3: CASSLTTGTPNTEAFF

D: TRBD1
size: few
J: TRBJ1-1
V: TRBV28
DNA: TGTGCCGCCGGAAGGGAGGGGGCCCGGAGGACTGAAGCTTTCTTT
CDR3: CAAGREGARRTEAFF

D: TRBD2
size: .
J: TRBJ2-5
V: TRBV11-3
DNA: TGTGCCAGCAGCCCAAGACTAGCTGGACAAGAGACCCAGTACTTC
CDR3: CASSPRLAGQETQYF

D: TRBD1
size: .
J: TRBJ1-6
V: TRBV28
DNA: TGTGCCAGCAGGGACAGGGGATATAATTCACCCCTCCACTTT
CDR3: CASRDRGYNSPLHF

D: .
size: few
J: TRBJ1-3
V: TRBV12-3/TRBV12-4
DNA: TGTGCCAGCAGTCGGGCGAACTCTGGAAACACCATATATTTT
CDR3: CASSRANSGNTIYF

D: .
size: .
J: TRBJ2-7
V: TRBV7-3
DNA: TGTGCCAGCCATAAAAGAGACGGGGAGTCCTACGAGCAGTACTTC
CDR3: CASHKRDGESYEQYF

D: TRBD2
size: many
J: TRBJ2-7
V: TRBV18
DNA: TGTGCCAGCTCACCAGCGACTAGCGGGAGGGCTCTGTTCGAGCAGTACTTC
CDR3: CASSPATSGRALFEQYF

D: .
size: .
J: TRBJ2-7
V: TRBV6-5
DNA: TGTGCCAGCAGTTTATCAAGGGGGTGGTACGAGCAGTACTTC
CDR3: CASSLSRGWYEQYF

D: TRBD1
size: .
J: TRBJ1-5
V: TRBV6-1
DNA: TGTGCCAGCAACCCCGGGACAGGGAACAATCAGCCCCAGCATTTT
CDR3: CASNPGTGNNQPQHF

D: .
size: medium-sized
J: TRBJ2-7
V: TRBV7-2
DNA: TGTGCCAGCAGCTTAGTGGGCGGGACTCACTACGAGCAGTACTTC
CDR3: CASSLVGGTHYEQYF

D: .
size: few
J: TRBJ2-7
V: TRBV6-1
DNA: TGTGCCAGCAGTCGGGGACGGAGCTCCTACGAGCAGTACTTC
CDR3: CASSRGRSSYEQYF

D: TRBD1
size: .
J: TRBJ1-1
V: TRBV7-9
DNA: TGTGCCAGCACCGGGACAGGGGGCATGAACACTGAAGCTTTCTTT
CDR3: CASTGTGGMNTEAFF

D: .
size: .
J: TRBJ2-7
V: TRBV30
DNA: TGTGCCTGGAGTCCGGCCATGGGGGGCCACGAGCAGTACTTC
CDR3: CAWSPAMGGHEQYF

D: .
size: many
J: TRBJ2-7
V: TRBV12-3/TRBV12-4
DNA: TGTGCCAGCAGTCCCGGGACTTTCTCCTACGACGAGCAGTACTTC
CDR3: CASSPGTFSYDEQYF

D: .
size: many
J: TRBJ1-2
V: TRBV9
DNA: TGTGCCAGCAGCGTAGATTCAGGGGACTATGGCTACACCTTC
CDR3: CASSVDSGDYGYTF

D: .
size: many
J: TRBJ1-1
V: TRBV30
DNA: TGTGCCTGGAGTGTACATGGGGGTGACACTGAAGCTTTCTTT
CDR3: CAWSVHGGDTEAFF

D: .
size: many
J: TRBJ1-5
V: TRBV6-1
DNA: TGTGCCAGCAGTGAGGACAGCGGTCAGCCCCAGCATTTT
CDR3: CASSEDSGQPQHF

D: .
size: many
J: TRBJ1-2
V: TRBV30
DNA: TGTGCCTGGAGTGAAGGGAGTGGCTACACCTTC
CDR3: CAWSEGSGYTF

D: .
size: many
J: TRBJ1-2
V: TRBV6-1
DNA: TGTGCCAGCAGATCCCCTGTTCCCTATGGCTACACCTTC
CDR3: CASRSPVPYGYTF

D: .
size: .
J: TRBJ1-5
V: TRBV28
DNA: TGTGCCAGCAGTTCAGGGTTCATCCAGCCCCAGCATTTT
CDR3: CASSSGFIQPQHF

D: TRBD1
size: many
J: TRBJ1-2
V: TRBV9
DNA: TGTGCCAGCAGCGTAGTAGGGACAGCGGAGGGCTACACCTTC
CDR3: CASSVVGTAEGYTF

D: .
size: .
J: TRBJ1-1
V: TRBV6-1
DNA: TGTGCCAGCACCATCCCCGAGGTTGCGGACACTGAAGCTTTCTTT
CDR3: CASTIPEVADTEAFF

D: .
size: many
J: TRBJ1-1
V: TRBV13
DNA: TGTGCCAGCGGCTGGGGGAACACTGAAGCTTTCTTT
CDR3: CASGWGNTEAFF

D: TRBD2
size: .
J: TRBJ2-7
V: TRBV7-9
DNA: TGTGCCAGCGGGACTAGCGGGAACTACGAGCAGTACTTC
CDR3: CASGTSGNYEQYF

D: .
size: many
J: TRBJ2-7
V: TRBV29-1
DNA: TGCAGCGTTGGGACGGAGCCCTACGAGCAGTACTTC
CDR3: CSVGTEPYEQYF

D: .
size: few
J: TRBJ1-6
V: TRBV6-5
DNA: TGTGCCAGCAGTATAAGGAGAGACGGAACCCTCCACTTT
CDR3: CASSIRRDGTLHF

D: TRBD1
size: few
J: TRBJ2-7
V: TRBV28
DNA: TGTGCCAGCAGTTATCACAGGGGGCTCGGGACCTACGAGCAGTACTTC
CDR3: CASSYHRGLGTYEQYF

D: .
size: once
J: TRBJ2-7
V: TRBV28
DNA: TGTGCCAGCAGCAGGGGCTACTACGAGCAGTACTTC
CDR3: CASSRGYYEQYF

D: TRBD1
size: many
J: TRBJ1-2
V: TRBV4-1
DNA: TGCGCCAGCAGCCAAGCGACAGGGGCGGGCTACACCTTC
CDR3: CASSQATGAGYTF

D: .
size: .
J: TRBJ1-1
V: TRBV11-2
DNA: TGTGCCAGCAGCTTAAGGGAGACAGCCCTGAACACTGAAGCTTTCTTT
CDR3: CASSLRETALNTEAFF

D: TRBD2
size: many
J: TRBJ2-2
V: TRBV2
DNA: TGTGCCAGCAGCATCGGGACTACGAACACCGGGGAGCTGTTTTTT
CDR3: CASSIGTTNTGELFF

D: .
size: many
J: TRBJ1-2
V: TRBV2
DNA: TGTGCCAGCAGCGCTCAACAGGCTAACTATGGCTACACCTTC
CDR3: CASSAQQANYGYTF

D: TRBD2
size: .
J: TRBJ2-4
V: TRBV20-1
DNA: TGCAGTGCTTTACTAGCGGGCTGGGACATTCAGTACTTC
CDR3: CSALLAGWDIQYF

D: TRBD2
size: .
J: TRBJ2-2
V: TRBV6-1
DNA: TGTGCCAGCGAAGGACTAGCGCCCGGGGAGCTGTTTTTT
CDR3: CASEGLAPGELFF

D: TRBD1
size: .
J: TRBJ1-1
V: TRBV6-5
DNA: TGTGCCAGCAGTTACACACCACGTGGCGGACAGGGGGGAGAAGCTTTCTTT
CDR3: CASSYTPRGGQGGEAFF

D: .
size: many
J: TRBJ1-2
V: TRBV6-5
DNA: TGTGCCAGCAGCCTCAGGGTAGCCTATGGCTACGCCTTC
CDR3: CASSLRVAYGYAF

D: TRBD1
size: many
J: TRBJ1-1
V: TRBV12-3/TRBV12-4
DNA: TGTGCCAGCAGTTCGACAGGGGGCGCGACTGAAGCTTTCTTT
CDR3: CASSSTGGATEAFF

D: .
size: many
J: TRBJ2-7
V: TRBV12-3/TRBV12-4
DNA: TGTGCCAGCAGTTCAGATCCAGGGGACGAGCAGTACTTC
CDR3: CASSSDPGDEQYF

D: .
size: many
J: TRBJ2-5
V: TRBV28
DNA: TGTGCCAGCAGTGAGGGGATTCGGTACCAAGAGGCCCAGTACTTC
CDR3: CASSEGIRYQEAQYF

D: .
size: .
J: TRBJ1-1
V: TRBV20-1
DNA: TGCAGTGCTAGGCACGGGGGACATCAGAACACTGAAGCTTTCTTT
CDR3: CSARHGGHQNTEAFF

D: .
size: many
J: TRBJ2-2
V: TRBV29-1
DNA: TGCAGCGTTGACGGGCAGGGCAGCACCGGGGAGCTGTTTTTT
CDR3: CSVDGQGSTGELFF

D: TRBD1
size: many
J: TRBJ1-3
V: TRBV28
DNA: TGTGCCAGCAATCCGCCGGGACAGGGGAGGAACACCATATATTTT
CDR3: CASNPPGQGRNTIYF

D: TRBD2
size: once
J: TRBJ2-5
V: TRBV6-1
DNA: TGTGCCAGCAGTGAGGGTACGGGAGGGGTTGAGACCCAGTACTTC
CDR3: CASSEGTGGVETQYF

D: .
size: .
J: TRBJ1-1
V: TRBV12-3/TRBV12-4
DNA: TGTGCCAGCAGTTCCCAGGGACTATTGTTGGCTTTCTTT
CDR3: CASSSQGLLLAFF

D: .
size: many
J: TRBJ2-7
V: TRBV29-1
DNA: TGCAGCGTTGTTCAGCTGCGGGGCTCCTACGAGCAGTACTTC
CDR3: CSVVQLRGSYEQYF

D: TRBD1
size: .
J: TRBJ2-7
V: TRBV7-2
DNA: TGTGCCAGCAGCCCTACAGGGGGCCTGGGGGAGCAGTACTTC
CDR3: CASSPTGGLGEQYF

D: TRBD1
size: many
J: TRBJ1-2
V: TRBV15
DNA: TGTGCCACCAGCAGAGCGACAGGGGTGGATGGCTACACCTTC
CDR3: CATSRATGVDGYTF

D: TRBD1
size: .
J: TRBJ1-1
V: TRBV12-3/TRBV12-4
DNA: TGTGCCAGCAGTTCCGGGGGAGGACAGGGGTTTGCTGAAGCTTTCTTT
CDR3: CASSSGGGQGFAEAFF